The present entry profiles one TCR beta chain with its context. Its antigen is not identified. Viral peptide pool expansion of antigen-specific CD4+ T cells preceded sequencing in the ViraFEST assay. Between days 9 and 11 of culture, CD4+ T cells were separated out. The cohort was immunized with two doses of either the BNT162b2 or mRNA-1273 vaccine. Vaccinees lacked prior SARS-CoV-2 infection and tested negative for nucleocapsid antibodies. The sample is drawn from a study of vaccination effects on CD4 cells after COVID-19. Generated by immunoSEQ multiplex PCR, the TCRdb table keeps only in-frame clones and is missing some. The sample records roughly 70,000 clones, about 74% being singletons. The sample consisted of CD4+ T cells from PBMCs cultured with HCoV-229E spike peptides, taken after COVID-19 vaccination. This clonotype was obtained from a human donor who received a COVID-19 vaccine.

The CDR3 here is CASRSPGATDTQYF. CDR3 in DNA: TGTGCAAGTCGCAGCCCCGGGGCCACAGATACGCAGTATTTT. The rearrangement uses TRBV12-2 and TRBJ2-3. TRBV12-2 is an annotated pseudogene. CDR3 size: 14 residues.